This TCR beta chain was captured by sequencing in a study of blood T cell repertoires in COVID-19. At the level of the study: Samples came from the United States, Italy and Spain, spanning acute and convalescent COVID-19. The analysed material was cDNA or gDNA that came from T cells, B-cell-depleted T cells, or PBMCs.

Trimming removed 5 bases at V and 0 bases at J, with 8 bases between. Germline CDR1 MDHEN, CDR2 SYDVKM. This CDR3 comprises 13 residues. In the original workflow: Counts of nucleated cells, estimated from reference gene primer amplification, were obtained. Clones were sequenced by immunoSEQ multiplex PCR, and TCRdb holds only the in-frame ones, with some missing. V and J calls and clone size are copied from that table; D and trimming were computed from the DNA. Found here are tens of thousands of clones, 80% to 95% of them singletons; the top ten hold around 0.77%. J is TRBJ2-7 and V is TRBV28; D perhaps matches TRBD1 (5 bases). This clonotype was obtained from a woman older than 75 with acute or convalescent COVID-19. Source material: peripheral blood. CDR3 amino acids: CASSLDISYEQYF. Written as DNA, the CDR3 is TGTGCCAGCAGTCTGGACATCTCCTACGAGCAGTACTTC.